This entry describes one TCR beta chain. V was cut by 2 bases and J by 5 bases, with 9 bases left in between. CDR1 is MNHEY, CDR2 SVGAGI, per germline. The CDR3 has 14 residues. The assay was immunoSEQ multiplex PCR, and TCRdb's table has in-frame clones only and misses some. The table records about 89,000 clones, around 86% of them present only once. The data derive from a study of control samples from healthy donors and cancer patients. This sequence originates from a man aged 25 to 40 in good health. The V and J genes are TRBV6-5 and TRBJ2-2; D unclear. Sequencing was carried out using blood. The CDR3 loop reads CASSYVRETGELFF. The CDR3, as DNA: TGTGCCAGCAGTTACGTGAGAGAGACCGGGGAGCTGTTTTTT.